Listed here are 10 T cell receptor beta chains from one sample, sequenced in a study of blood T cell repertoires in COVID-19. Clones were sequenced by immunoSEQ multiplex PCR, and TCRdb holds only the in-frame ones, with some missing. The sample records about 110,000 clones, 75% to 90% being singletons. Sequencing was carried out using peripheral blood. The receptors here all came from a woman between 45 and 65 years old with acute or convalescent COVID-19.

The chain employs TRBV18 and TRBJ1-5; D is unresolved. Deletions cut 2 bases from V and 2 bases from J, with 10 bases between. The CDR3 covers 15 residues. Germline CDR1 and CDR2: KGHSH and LQKENI. The CDR3 sequence: CASSPMIGGNQPQHF. Written as DNA, the CDR3 is TGTGCCAGCTCACCAATGATCGGAGGCAATCAGCCCCAGCATTTT.

This clone was detected once. This rearrangement joins TRBV7-2 to TRBJ2-2; 7 bases align to TRBD2. Germline loops: CDR1 SGHTA, CDR2 FQGNSA. Trimming at V came to 1 base and at J to 1 base, leaving 9 bases not matched to a gene. The CDR3 sequence is 18 residues long. The DNA for the CDR3 is TGTGCCAGCAGCTTAGTCTGGCAGGGCGGGGGGAACACCGGGGAGCTGTTTTTT. Translated: CASSLVWQGGGNTGELFF.

DNA of the CDR3: TGTGCCAGTAGTATAGGCGGGTCTCGCAATCAGCCCCAGCATTTT. Translation: CASSIGGSRNQPQHF. The chain employs TRBV19 and TRBJ1-5; no clear D gene. Per germline, CDR1 LNHDA and CDR2 SQIVND (reference sequence). The length of the CDR3 is 15 residues. The germline V and J ends were trimmed by 1 base and 2 bases, with 9 bases remaining between them. The full variable domain, in which reference TRBV19 and TRBJ1-5 provide the parts outside the CDR3, is DGGITQSPKYLFRKEGQNVTLSCEQNLNHDAMYWYRQDPGQGLRLIYYSQIVNDFQKGDIAEGYSVSREKKESFPLTVTSAQKNPTAFYLCASSIGGSRNQPQHFGDGTRLSIL.

This clone was counted once. The genes are TRBV5-4 and TRBJ1-1, with D unresolved. Per germline, CDR1 SGHNT and CDR2 YYREEE (reference sequence). This CDR3 comprises 17 residues. V was shortened by 0 bases and J by 1 base, with 16 bases between the two germline ends. The CDR3 is CASSLEAGRLSNTEAFF. As DNA, the CDR3 is TGTGCCAGCAGCTTGGAGGCAGGTAGATTGTCGAACACTGAAGCTTTCTTT.

The V and J genes are TRBV12-3 or TRBV12-4 and TRBJ1-2, with D perhaps matching TRBD1 (5 bases). The CDR3 has 11 residues. V lost 11 bases and J lost 4, with 11 bases in between. CDR3 bases: TGTGCCTCAGGGATGGGCTATGGCTACACCTTC. It codes for CASGMGYGYTF.

This sequence joins TRBV30 and TRBJ2-5; 10 bases line up with TRBD2. CDR1 and CDR2 from the germline V gene are GTSNPN and SVGIG (reference sequence). The CDR3 is 15 amino acids. Trimming cost V 4 bases and J 7 bases; bases outside gene matches: 12. CDR3 nucleotide sequence: TGTGCCTGGAATTATAGGTCTAGCGGGGGCGGGACCCAGTACTTC. Amino acids: CAWNYRSSGGGTQYF. Supplemented by reference TRBV30 and TRBJ2-5, the full variable domain reads SQTIHQWPATLVQPVGSPLSLECTVEGTSNPNLYWYRQAAGRGLQLLFYSVGIGQISSEVPQNLSASRPQDRQFILSSKKLLLSDSGFYLCAWNYRSSGGGTQYFGPGTRLLVL.

V gene TRBV24-1 combines with J gene TRBJ2-2, with D possibly matching TRBD2 (6 bases). Trimming left V 5 bases short and J 3 bases short, with 12 bases between. Germline V lookup: CDR1 KGHDR, CDR2 SFDVKD. The CDR3 is made up of 15 amino acids. CDR3 residues: CATSAGGVDTGELFF. Here the CDR3 DNA reads TGTGCCACCAGTGCCGGGGGAGTAGACACCGGGGAGCTGTTTTTT.

The rearrangement joins TRBV19 to TRBJ1-5, with D possibly TRBD1 on 6 matching bases. Germline CDR1 is LNHDA and CDR2 is SQIVND (reference sequence). The CDR3 contains 15 residues. V gave up 10 bases and J gave up 0 bases, with 16 bases separating them. CDR3 sequence (DNA): TGTGCCACTAAATGGGACATATATAGCAATCAGCCCCAGCATTTT. This translates into CATKWDIYSNQPQHF.

V usage is TRBV18 and J usage is TRBJ1-1; perhaps TRBD1 as D (5 bases). Germline V gene sequence: CDR1 KGHSH, CDR2 LQKENI. The CDR3 is 17 amino acids. V shed 0 bases and J shed 0 bases, with 14 bases lying between them. CDR3 sequence (DNA): TGTGCCAGCTCACCACCCGGCGGGGCAAGGGTGAACACTGAAGCTTTCTTT. Amino acids: CASSPPGGARVNTEAFF.

The chain recombines TRBV15 with TRBJ1-3; D unresolved. The CDR3 runs 16 residues. The V end was cut by 4 bases, the J end by 2 bases, with 15 bases between. The germline V gene encodes CDR1 LNHNV and CDR2 YYDKDF (reference sequence). In nucleotides, the CDR3 is TGTGCCACCAGCACGTTAAGGGAGGACGCTGGAAACACCATATATTTT. Its translation is CATSTLREDAGNTIYF.